This T cell receptor (beta chain) is from a study of early T cells in non-severe SARS-CoV-2 infection. Study summary: Chains stayed unpaired after sequencing of bulk RNA from unsorted whole blood.

TCRdb re-called the 5' RACE reads with MiXCR, one entry per CDR3 protein. The profile shows 45,000 to 60,000 distinct CDR3 sequences, 6.5% to 8.5% of them singletons. Germline V lookup: CDR1 MNHNS, CDR2 SASEGT. The CDR3 extends over 12 amino acids. V was trimmed by 4 bases and J by 3 bases, leaving 6 bases between them. Ten or more counts support this clonotype. Its antigen remains unidentified. Whole-study results and caveats: VDJdb matching skewed toward anti-spike CD8 responses, missing private and CD4 specificities.

The chain joins TRBV6-1 to TRBJ1-2; D ambiguous. Material: whole blood. This sequence originates from an adult who was a healthcare worker with PCR-confirmed SARS-CoV-2 infection or an uninfected control (not recorded which). In DNA form, the CDR3 reads TGTGCCAGCAGTGTCAGTGACTATGGCTACACCTTC. As protein: CASSVSDYGYTF.